Here is one T cell receptor beta chain with its context. The antigen is unknown. The data are from a study of type 1 regulatory T cells. Study in general: This in vitro CD4 product, T-allo10, is enriched for Tr1 cells and alloantigen-specific. Study results and limitations: Type 1 regulatory T cells had a more restricted TCR repertoire than non-type 1 regulatory T cells.

V was shortened by 5 bases and J by 7 bases, with 15 bases between the two germline ends. Germline loops: CDR1 SGHAT, CDR2 FQDESV (reference sequence). The CDR3 is 15 residues long. TCRdb fed the reads into MiXCR, producing one record per CDR3 protein. Here the sample spans roughly 71,000 distinct CDR3 sequences, 20% being singletons. The chain joins TRBV11-1 to TRBJ1-6; D ambiguous. The sequenced material came from cultured type 1 regulatory T (Tr1) cells, either the whole culture or a sorted fraction (not recorded which). This sequence originates from a human donor in good health. This CDR3 reads CASSGRVASNSPLHF. The CDR3 nucleotides read TGTGCCAGCAGCGGAAGGGTTGCCTCCAATTCACCCCTCCACTTT. Based on the CDR3 plus reference TRBV11-1 and TRBJ1-6, the full variable domain is EAEVAQSPRYKITEKSQAVAFWCDPISGHATLYWYRQILGQGPELLVQFQDESVVDDSQLPKDRFSAERLKGVDSTLKIQPAELGDSAMYLCASSGRVASNSPLHFGNGTRLTVT.